This T cell receptor beta chain comes out of a study of blood T cells in healthy people across ages. This clonotype was counted only a few times. Next came a second PCR, run for about 7 to 12 cycles, which used a sample-barcoded 5' primer along with a J-beta primer mix. TCRdb re-called the 5' RACE reads with MiXCR, one entry per CDR3 protein. The data show fewer than 900,000 distinct CDR3 sequences, 45% to 50% seen once. With each sample, at least 5 micrograms of total RNA were extracted. Germline assignment: CDR1 SGHRS and CDR2 YFSETQ. V shed 2 bases and J 3 bases; nucleotides not matched to a gene: 1. The CDR3 is 14 amino acids.

The sample comprised blood. The sequence was obtained from a woman aged 55-69 years in good health. The chain carries TRBV5-1 and TRBJ2-7, with 11 bases matching TRBD2. DNA of the CDR3: TGCGCCAGCAGCTTTGGGACTAGCGGCTACGAGCAGTACTTC. Encoded protein: CASSFGTSGYEQYF. Filled out from reference TRBV5-1 and TRBJ2-7, the complete variable domain reads KAGVTQTPRYLIKTRGQQVTLSCSPISGHRSVSWYQQTPGQGLQFLFEYFSETQRNKGNFPGRFSGRQFSNSRSEMNVSTLELGDSALYLCASSFGTSGYEQYFGPGTRLTVT.